The rows below give T cell receptor beta chains drawn from one sample of a study of T and B cells in COVID-19 patients. Via MiXCR, TCRdb re-called the multiplex PCR reads, giving one row per CDR3 protein. Altogether tens of thousands of distinct CDR3 sequences are present, approximately 30% being singletons, with the ten largest covering 2% to 2.5%. The sequencing input was blood. The receptors derive from a human donor who had recovered from COVID-19. The CDR3 runs from the conserved cysteine through the conserved F or W. The D gene is left open where the match is weak. Size values are once, few and many counts, or a class for expanded clones, and some rows have none.

j_call: TRBJ1-5; v_call: TRBV6-5; clone_size: few; d_call: TRBD1; cdr3_aa: CASRLDRGLPQHF; cdr3_nt: TGTGCCAGCAGGTTGGACAGGGGGCTGCCCCAGCATTTT
j_call: TRBJ1-2; v_call: TRBV18; clone_size: few; d_call: -; cdr3_aa: CASSPDRIRSGYTF; cdr3_nt: TGTGCCAGCTCACCAGACAGGATTCGGTCTGGCTACACCTTC
j_call: TRBJ1-2; v_call: TRBV24-1; clone_size: few; d_call: -; cdr3_aa: CATSDPTTGYGYTF; cdr3_nt: TGTGCCACCAGTGATCCGACGACAGGCTATGGCTACACCTTC
j_call: TRBJ2-5; v_call: TRBV7-6; clone_size: few; d_call: -; cdr3_aa: CASSFAGSQETQYF; cdr3_nt: TGTGCCAGCAGCTTCGCGGGTTCCCAAGAGACCCAGTACTTC
j_call: TRBJ2-6; v_call: TRBV7-4; clone_size: -; d_call: TRBD1; cdr3_aa: CARSQNRGLGFGANVLTF; cdr3_nt: TGTGCCAGAAGTCAGAACAGGGGGCTCGGTTTTGGGGCCAACGTCCTGACTTTC
j_call: TRBJ1-1; v_call: TRBV6-5; clone_size: few; d_call: -; cdr3_aa: CASSPDGGQNTEAFF; cdr3_nt: TGTGCCAGCAGTCCGGATGGGGGGCAGAACACTGAAGCTTTCTTT
j_call: TRBJ2-1; v_call: TRBV5-4; clone_size: few; d_call: -; cdr3_aa: CASSLGGQRGNEQFF; cdr3_nt: TGTGCCAGCAGCTTGGGGGGGCAGCGGGGCAATGAGCAGTTCTTC
j_call: TRBJ2-5; v_call: TRBV5-6; clone_size: many; d_call: TRBD2; cdr3_aa: CASSSTSGAQETQYF; cdr3_nt: TGTGCCAGCAGCTCGACTAGCGGGGCCCAGGAGACCCAGTACTTC
j_call: TRBJ2-1; v_call: TRBV18; clone_size: many; d_call: -; cdr3_aa: CASSPTVVTYNEQFF; cdr3_nt: TGTGCCAGCTCACCAACTGTTGTGACCTACAATGAGCAGTTCTTC
j_call: TRBJ2-2; v_call: TRBV10-3; clone_size: many; d_call: -; cdr3_aa: CASGPPNTGELFF; cdr3_nt: TGTGCCTCCGGGCCCCCGAACACCGGGGAGCTGTTTTTT
j_call: TRBJ1-2; v_call: TRBV7-4; clone_size: -; d_call: TRBD1; cdr3_aa: CASSPPLPMDRGLLGGYTF; cdr3_nt: TGTGCCAGCAGCCCCCCACTCCCAATGGACAGGGGCTTATTGGGGGGCTACACCTTC
j_call: TRBJ2-5; v_call: TRBV18; clone_size: few; d_call: -; cdr3_aa: CASSPEKATQYF; cdr3_nt: TGTGCCAGCTCACCAGAGAAGGCGACCCAGTACTTC
j_call: TRBJ2-5; v_call: TRBV6-5; clone_size: many; d_call: -; cdr3_aa: CASSPTTGPQETQYF; cdr3_nt: TGTGCCAGCAGTCCGACCACAGGGCCGCAAGAGACCCAGTACTTC
j_call: TRBJ2-1; v_call: TRBV7-9; clone_size: -; d_call: -; cdr3_aa: CASSLARNEQFF; cdr3_nt: TGTGCCAGCAGCTTAGCCCGGAATGAGCAGTTCTTC
j_call: TRBJ1-1; v_call: TRBV19; clone_size: many; d_call: TRBD1; cdr3_aa: CASSRQGADTEAFF; cdr3_nt: TGTGCCAGTAGTCGCCAGGGGGCGGACACTGAAGCTTTCTTT
j_call: TRBJ2-2; v_call: TRBV12-3/TRBV12-4; clone_size: -; d_call: TRBD1; cdr3_aa: CASRRGQGVDTGELFF; cdr3_nt: TGTGCCAGCCGCCGGGGACAGGGGGTAGACACCGGGGAGCTGTTTTTT
j_call: TRBJ2-1; v_call: TRBV6-1; clone_size: many; d_call: TRBD2; cdr3_aa: CASSGLAGGNEQFF; cdr3_nt: TGTGCCAGCAGTGGACTAGCGGGGGGCAATGAGCAGTTCTTC
j_call: TRBJ1-5; v_call: TRBV19; clone_size: many; d_call: -; cdr3_aa: CASSMGWMGARRNQPQHF; cdr3_nt: TGTGCCAGTAGTATGGGTTGGATGGGGGCGAGGAGGAATCAGCCCCAGCATTTT
j_call: TRBJ1-6; v_call: TRBV6-5; clone_size: -; d_call: TRBD1; cdr3_aa: CASSRTGGSSYNSPLHF; cdr3_nt: TGTGCCAGCAGCCGGACAGGGGGGAGCTCCTATAATTCACCCCTCCACTTT
j_call: TRBJ1-5; v_call: TRBV10-3; clone_size: -; d_call: -; cdr3_aa: CAIREDSGGQPQHF; cdr3_nt: TGTGCCATCAGGGAGGACAGCGGTGGACAGCCCCAGCATTTT
j_call: TRBJ1-5; v_call: TRBV19; clone_size: many; d_call: -; cdr3_aa: CASSEPDIRAQPQHF; cdr3_nt: TGTGCCAGTAGTGAGCCGGACATAAGGGCTCAGCCCCAGCATTTT
j_call: TRBJ2-1; v_call: TRBV5-1; clone_size: -; d_call: -; cdr3_aa: CASSRDVSSYNEQFF; cdr3_nt: TGCGCCAGCAGCCGGGACGTCAGCTCCTACAATGAGCAGTTCTTC
j_call: TRBJ1-2; v_call: TRBV18; clone_size: few; d_call: -; cdr3_aa: CASSPPVTRAGAYGYTF; cdr3_nt: TGTGCCAGCTCACCACCTGTTACCAGGGCAGGGGCTTATGGCTACACCTTC
j_call: TRBJ2-2; v_call: TRBV5-1; clone_size: -; d_call: TRBD1; cdr3_aa: CASSAGRTGGNTGELFF; cdr3_nt: TGCGCCAGCAGCGCTGGACGGACAGGGGGGAACACCGGGGAGCTGTTTTTT
j_call: TRBJ2-5; v_call: TRBV29-1; clone_size: medium-sized; d_call: -; cdr3_aa: CSVGRGGQETQYF; cdr3_nt: TGCAGCGTTGGGAGGGGGGGCCAAGAGACCCAGTACTTC
j_call: TRBJ2-3; v_call: TRBV4-1; clone_size: -; d_call: -; cdr3_aa: CASSPTNTDTQYF; cdr3_nt: TGCGCCAGCAGCCCGACTAACACAGATACGCAGTATTTT
j_call: TRBJ2-2; v_call: TRBV6-5; clone_size: many; d_call: TRBD2; cdr3_aa: CASTDWGGVNTGELFF; cdr3_nt: TGTGCCAGCACCGACTGGGGGGGGGTGAACACCGGGGAGCTGTTTTTT
j_call: TRBJ2-1; v_call: TRBV6-1; clone_size: few; d_call: -; cdr3_aa: CASSEFGAGTYNEQFF; cdr3_nt: TGTGCCAGCAGTGAATTCGGGGCGGGCACCTACAATGAGCAGTTCTTC
j_call: TRBJ1-6; v_call: TRBV5-1; clone_size: -; d_call: -; cdr3_aa: CASSWDLAYNSPLHF; cdr3_nt: TGCGCCAGCAGCTGGGACTTGGCCTATAATTCACCCCTCCACTTT
j_call: TRBJ2-6; v_call: TRBV11-3; clone_size: few; d_call: -; cdr3_aa: CASSLFGASGANVLTF; cdr3_nt: TGTGCCAGCAGCTTATTTGGGGCTTCTGGGGCCAACGTCCTGACTTTC
j_call: TRBJ1-1; v_call: TRBV5-5; clone_size: -; d_call: -; cdr3_aa: CASSLKSRRMATEAFF; cdr3_nt: TGTGCCAGCAGCTTGAAGTCAAGACGGATGGCCACTGAAGCTTTCTTT
j_call: TRBJ1-2; v_call: TRBV19; clone_size: medium-sized; d_call: TRBD1; cdr3_aa: CASSLSGTGGYGYTF; cdr3_nt: TGTGCCAGTAGTCTCTCCGGGACAGGAGGGTATGGCTACACCTTC
j_call: TRBJ1-2; v_call: TRBV18; clone_size: -; d_call: -; cdr3_aa: CASSPKAALEDYGYTF; cdr3_nt: TGTGCCAGCTCACCAAAGGCCGCCTTGGAGGACTATGGCTACACCTTC
j_call: TRBJ2-7; v_call: TRBV7-9; clone_size: -; d_call: -; cdr3_aa: CASSLLLSGGHEQYF; cdr3_nt: TGTGCCAGCAGCTTATTATTAAGCGGCGGGCACGAGCAGTACTTC
j_call: TRBJ2-2; v_call: TRBV7-6; clone_size: medium-sized; d_call: -; cdr3_aa: CASSLGSWTGELFF; cdr3_nt: TGTGCCAGCAGCTTAGGTTCGTGGACCGGGGAGCTGTTTTTT
j_call: TRBJ2-7; v_call: TRBV6-6; clone_size: -; d_call: -; cdr3_aa: CASLGGYEQYF; cdr3_nt: TGTGCCAGCCTCGGGGGCTACGAGCAGTACTTC
j_call: TRBJ2-3; v_call: TRBV7-2; clone_size: -; d_call: TRBD2; cdr3_aa: CASSQGLAGGQNTDTQYF; cdr3_nt: TGTGCCAGCAGCCAAGGACTAGCGGGGGGCCAGAACACAGATACTCAGTATTTT
j_call: TRBJ2-3; v_call: TRBV6-1; clone_size: many; d_call: TRBD1; cdr3_aa: CASSEWDRGFADTQYF; cdr3_nt: TGTGCCAGCAGTGAATGGGACAGGGGGTTCGCGGATACGCAGTATTTT
j_call: TRBJ2-7; v_call: TRBV5-1; clone_size: few; d_call: -; cdr3_aa: CASSGGTVSYEQYF; cdr3_nt: TGCGCCAGCAGCGGGGGGACAGTCTCCTACGAGCAGTACTTC
j_call: TRBJ2-1; v_call: TRBV30; clone_size: many; d_call: TRBD1; cdr3_aa: CAWTRDRVGNEQFF; cdr3_nt: TGTGCCTGGACCCGGGACAGGGTCGGCAATGAGCAGTTCTTC
j_call: TRBJ2-1; v_call: TRBV29-1; clone_size: -; d_call: TRBD2; cdr3_aa: CSVGSGGTYNEQFF; cdr3_nt: TGCAGCGTGGGTAGCGGGGGTACCTACAATGAGCAGTTCTTC
j_call: TRBJ2-7; v_call: TRBV29-1; clone_size: -; d_call: TRBD1; cdr3_aa: CSVGGQGDEQYF; cdr3_nt: TGCAGCGTTGGGGGACAGGGGGACGAGCAGTACTTC
j_call: TRBJ1-2; v_call: TRBV12-3/TRBV12-4; clone_size: -; d_call: TRBD1; cdr3_aa: CASSPGTGNYTF; cdr3_nt: TGTGCCAGCAGCCCCGGGACAGGGAACTACACCTTC
j_call: TRBJ2-1; v_call: TRBV5-4; clone_size: -; d_call: TRBD2; cdr3_aa: CASSLGTRGGSSYNEQFF; cdr3_nt: TGTGCCAGCAGCTTGGGAACGCGGGGGGGGAGCTCCTACAATGAGCAGTTCTTC
j_call: TRBJ2-2; v_call: TRBV18; clone_size: medium-sized; d_call: -; cdr3_aa: CASPPITDYTGELFF; cdr3_nt: TGTGCCAGCCCTCCGATAACAGACTACACCGGGGAGCTGTTTTTT
j_call: TRBJ1-5; v_call: TRBV5-5; clone_size: -; d_call: -; cdr3_aa: CASSLGGNSNQPQHF; cdr3_nt: TGTGCCAGCAGCTTGGGTGGTAATAGCAATCAGCCCCAGCATTTT
j_call: TRBJ2-6; v_call: TRBV5-4; clone_size: few; d_call: -; cdr3_aa: CASSPDGGSGANVLTF; cdr3_nt: TGTGCCAGCAGCCCGGACGGAGGCTCTGGGGCCAACGTCCTGACTTTC
j_call: TRBJ1-6; v_call: TRBV12-3/TRBV12-4; clone_size: -; d_call: -; cdr3_aa: CASSLSNNSPLHF; cdr3_nt: TGTGCCAGCAGTTTGTCCAATAATTCACCCCTCCACTTT
j_call: TRBJ2-1; v_call: TRBV12-3/TRBV12-4; clone_size: -; d_call: TRBD2; cdr3_aa: CASSLRGGFKTKQFF; cdr3_nt: TGTGCCAGCAGTTTGCGGGGGGGATTCAAGACGAAGCAGTTCTTC
j_call: TRBJ1-2; v_call: TRBV6-5; clone_size: few; d_call: -; cdr3_aa: CASSALVDGYTF; cdr3_nt: TGTGCCAGCAGCGCCCTCGTGGACGGCTACACCTTC
j_call: TRBJ1-5; v_call: TRBV19; clone_size: many; d_call: -; cdr3_aa: CASTPYHRADQPQHF; cdr3_nt: TGTGCCAGTACCCCGTATCACAGGGCAGATCAGCCCCAGCATTTT
j_call: TRBJ1-2; v_call: TRBV18; clone_size: -; d_call: -; cdr3_aa: CASSQDYYGYTF; cdr3_nt: TGTGCCAGCTCCCAAGACTATTACGGCTACACCTTC
j_call: TRBJ1-5; v_call: TRBV12-3/TRBV12-4; clone_size: -; d_call: -; cdr3_aa: CASSSRRGLSPQHF; cdr3_nt: TGTGCCAGCAGTTCCCGACGGGGACTATCGCCCCAGCATTTT
j_call: TRBJ2-7; v_call: TRBV11-3; clone_size: medium-sized; d_call: TRBD1; cdr3_aa: CASSTTGPWGQYF; cdr3_nt: TGTGCCAGCAGCACGACAGGGCCCTGGGGGCAGTACTTC
j_call: TRBJ1-1; v_call: TRBV6-1; clone_size: -; d_call: -; cdr3_aa: CASDTGIFTEAFF; cdr3_nt: TGTGCCAGCGACACAGGGATTTTTACTGAAGCTTTCTTT
j_call: TRBJ1-5; v_call: TRBV6-5; clone_size: -; d_call: -; cdr3_aa: CASNDPQGSSNQPQHF; cdr3_nt: TGTGCCAGCAACGACCCACAGGGATCTAGCAATCAGCCCCAGCATTTT
j_call: TRBJ2-7; v_call: TRBV27; clone_size: many; d_call: TRBD2; cdr3_aa: CATAPGGFPEQYF; cdr3_nt: TGTGCCACCGCCCCGGGGGGGTTCCCCGAGCAGTACTTC